A single sample gave rise to the 28 T cell receptor beta chains below, sequenced in a study of memory CD4+ T cells and cytomegalovirus serostatus (dated by TCRdb to between 2018 and 2021). The library was made by the immunoSEQ multiplex PCR assay. Held by TCRdb, this immuneACCESS table contains in-frame sequences only and omits some clones. Under half of the omission traces to an unresolved V gene where checked; the cause of the rest is unknown. In all, the sample holds 40,000 or so clones, and 70% to 80% of those were seen once. Roughly 1.1% of the sample goes to the ten largest clones. A FACSAria II was used to sort memory CD4+ T cells, defined as single viable CD3+CD4+CD8-CD45RO+ cells. The sample was memory CD4+ T cells from blood. These TCRs come from an adult in good health and CMV-seronegative.

This clone was detected once. V and J are TRBV13 and TRBJ2-7; D may be TRBD2 (5 bases). This CDR3 has 15 residues. The V and J ends lost 1 base and 1 base respectively, with 11 bases between them. From germline, CDR1 is PRHDT and CDR2 FYEKMQ (reference sequence). The DNA for the CDR3 is TGTGCCAGCAGCTTAGTTAAAACGGGATCCTACGAGCAGTACTTC. Amino acid sequence: CASSLVKTGSYEQYF. Supplemented by reference TRBV13 and TRBJ2-7, the full variable domain reads AAGVIQSPRHLIKEKRETATLKCYPIPRHDTVYWYQQGPGQDPQFLISFYEKMQSDKGSIPDRFSAQQFSDYHSELNMSSLELGDSALYFCASSLVKTGSYEQYFGPGTRLTVT.

This clone appeared a single time. This chain links TRBV9 with TRBJ1-5; TRBD1 might be the D (5 bases). Per the germline V gene, CDR1 is SGDLS and CDR2 is YYNGEE. Trimming removed 0 bases from V and 7 bases from J, with 11 bases in between. The CDR3 has 14 amino acids. This CDR3 is CASSVADEGQPQHF. The CDR3 region has the DNA TGTGCCAGCAGCGTAGCGGACGAGGGGCAGCCCCAGCATTTT. Looking up the rest from reference TRBV9 and TRBJ1-5 gives the full variable domain: DSGVTQTPKHLITATGQRVTLRCSPRSGDLSVYWYQQSLDQGLQFLIQYYNGEERAKGNILERFSAQQFPDLHSELNLSSLELGDSALYFCASSVADEGQPQHFGDGTRLSIL.

This rearrangement joins TRBV2 to TRBJ1-2, with 7 bases matching TRBD1. Germline assignment: CDR1 SNHLY and CDR2 FYNNEI. The CDR3 spans 10 residues. Losses at the gene ends were 6 bases for V and 13 bases for J; bases not matched to a gene: 5. The CDR3 region is CASRNRGSTF. CDR3 nucleotides: TGTGCCAGCAGAAACAGGGGAAGCACCTTC. Full variable domain (missing parts from reference TRBV2 and TRBJ1-2): EPEVTQTPSHQVTQMGQEVILRCVPISNHLYFYWYRQILGQKVEFLVSFYNNEISEKSEIFDDQFSVERPDGSNFTLKIRSTKLEDSAMYFCASRNRGSTFGSGTRLTVV.

The V call is TRBV11-2, the J call TRBJ2-2; the match to TRBD2 covers 8 bases. This CDR3 has 15 amino acids. After removal of 8 bases from V and 4 bases from J, the junction contained 9 bases not matched to a gene. Germline CDR1 SGHAT, CDR2 FQNNGV. CDR3 region: CASASGSGVTGELFF. The CDR3 nucleotides read TGTGCCAGCGCTTCGGGTAGCGGGGTCACCGGGGAGCTGTTTTTT.

The J gene is TRBJ1-2, the V gene TRBV30; TRBD1 matches 7 bases. The CDR3 covers 12 residues. With V trimmed by 3 bases and J by 8 bases, 6 bases remained unmatched. Germline V lookup: CDR1 GTSNPN, CDR2 SVGIG (reference sequence). The CDR3: CAWREQGKGYTF. DNA of the CDR3: TGTGCCTGGAGGGAACAGGGGAAGGGCTACACCTTC.

The chain is built from TRBV4-3 and TRBJ2-1; possible D gene TRBD1, 5 bases. The germline V and J ends were trimmed by 0 bases and 2 bases, with 11 bases remaining between them. Germline loops: CDR1 LGHNA, CDR2 YSLEER. The CDR3 is 16 residues long. CDR3 sequence: CASSQDWRQTYNEQFF. CDR3 DNA sequence: TGCGCCAGCAGCCAAGACTGGCGACAGACCTACAATGAGCAGTTCTTC.

The chain joins TRBV2 to TRBJ1-4; no clear D. Germline CDR1 reads SNHLY; CDR2 reads FYNNEI. Trimming shortened V by 3 bases and J by 0 bases, and 8 bases separated the two germline ends. The CDR3 has 15 amino acids. The CDR3 sequence: CASSDDPATNEKLFF. The CDR3 DNA is TGTGCCAGCAGTGACGACCCTGCAACTAATGAAAAACTGTTTTTT.

V is TRBV5-1 and J is TRBJ2-5, with D tentatively TRBD2 (5 bases). The germline CDR1 and CDR2 sequences are SGHRS and YFSETQ. The CDR3 length is 13 residues. V lost 4 bases and J 5 bases, leaving 12 bases between the germline ends. CDR3 nucleotides: TGCGCCAGCAGCAAAGATAGGAGGGAGACCCAGTACTTC. The encoded protein is CASSKDRRETQYF.

This chain links TRBV6-1 with TRBJ1-5; no clear D gene. Trimming removed 3 bases from V and 7 bases from J, with 10 bases in between. The CDR3 covers 13 residues. Germline CDR1 and CDR2: MNHNS and SASEGT. In nucleotides, the CDR3 is TGTGCCAGCAGTGAGGGCTACAACCAGCCCCAGCATTTT. Its protein product is CASSEGYNQPQHF.

This rearrangement joins TRBV5-1 to TRBJ2-1; TRBD2 agrees at 15 bases. J lost 7 bases, V lost 4 bases, and 12 bases had no gene match. CDR1 and CDR2 from the germline V gene are SGHRS and YFSETQ. This CDR3 comprises 18 residues. In nucleotides, the CDR3 is TGCGCCAGCAGCGGTGGGGGACTAGCGGGAGGTGGGGCGAATGAGCAGTTCTTC. Translation gives CASSGGGLAGGGANEQFF.

The chain combines TRBV14 with TRBJ1-4, with 11 bases fitting TRBD1. This CDR3 contains 17 residues. V lost 3 bases to trimming and J lost 7 bases; unmatched junction nucleotides: 10. Germline V gene data show CDR1 as SGHDN and CDR2 as FVKESK. The CDR3 loop is CASSQLSGQGDGEKLFF. CDR3 sequence (DNA): TGTGCCAGCAGCCAGTTATCGGGACAGGGGGATGGTGAAAAACTGTTTTTT. The entire variable domain, with the rest obtained from reference TRBV14 and TRBJ1-4, is as follows: EAGVTQFPSHSVIEKGQTVTLRCDPISGHDNLYWYRRVMGKEIKFLLHFVKESKQDESGMPNNRFLAERTGGTYSTLKVQPAELEDSGVYFCASSQLSGQGDGEKLFFGSGTQLSVL.

This clone came up once. The CDR3 is CASSLGLWGWGALNTEAFF. CDR3 in DNA: TGTGCCAGCAGCTTAGGACTATGGGGTTGGGGGGCCTTGAACACTGAAGCTTTCTTT. V and J are TRBV7-8 and TRBJ1-1; possibly TRBD1 for D (6 bases). CDR1 and CDR2 (germline): SGHVS, FQNEAQ. The CDR3 sequence is 19 residues long. Deletions cut 1 base from V and 0 bases from J, with 21 bases between.

V and J are TRBV4-1 and TRBJ1-2; D ambiguous. The CDR3 spans 14 residues. CDR1 MGHRA and CDR2 YSYEKL come from the germline V gene. V was shortened by 0 bases and J by 8 bases, with 13 bases between the two germline ends. CDR3 in amino acids: CASSQDRGDRGYTF. The CDR3 nucleotides are TGCGCCAGCAGCCAAGATCGGGGAGATAGGGGCTACACCTTC.

The J gene is TRBJ2-7, the V gene TRBV18, with a possible D match to TRBD1 (7 bases). Trimming took off 2 bases at V and 1 base at J, with 12 bases between the two ends. Looked up from germline, CDR1 is KGHSH and CDR2 is LQKENI. The CDR3 is 15 amino acids. This CDR3 reads CASSPNQGGSYEQYF. The CDR3 coding sequence is TGTGCCAGCTCACCAAACCAGGGGGGATCCTACGAGCAGTACTTC.

This chain links TRBV25-1 with TRBJ1-1; the D is unclear. The CDR3 covers 15 residues. The germline V and J ends were trimmed by 1 base and 2 bases, with 11 bases remaining between them. The V gene's germline CDR1 is MGHDK and CDR2 SYGVNS. The chain's CDR3 is CASSESSQLNTEAFF. The CDR3 DNA is TGTGCCAGCAGTGAATCAAGCCAGCTTAACACTGAAGCTTTCTTT.

The chain recombines TRBV15 with TRBJ2-7, with 8 nucleotides matching TRBD2. CDR1 is LNHNV and CDR2 is YYDKDF in the germline V gene (reference sequence). This CDR3 comprises 14 residues. V trimming: 3 bases; J trimming: 4 bases; junction bases outside the gene matches: 5. The chain's CDR3 is CATSSRGRRYEQYF. DNA of the CDR3: TGTGCCACCAGCAGTCGCGGGAGGCGGTACGAGCAGTACTTC.

CDR3 residues: CASSQGSSTQETQYF. The CDR3 DNA reads TGTGCCAGCAGCCAAGGTTCGAGCACTCAAGAGACCCAGTACTTC. V usage is TRBV4-2 and J usage is TRBJ2-5; D is unresolved. The germline V gene has CDR1 LGHNA and CDR2 YNFKEQ. The CDR3 has 15 residues. Trimming left V 1 base short and J 2 bases short, with 11 bases between.

With regard to this clone: At one end, the junction sequence differs from germline, possibly due to a read error. The J gene is TRBJ1-1, the V gene TRBV5-4; D is ambiguous. The CDR3 loop spans 14 amino acids. Looked up from germline, CDR1 is SGHNT and CDR2 is YYREEE (reference sequence). CDR3 nucleotide sequence: TGCGCCAGCAGCCAAGATCCGTTGAACACTGAAGCTTTCTTT. This gives the protein CASSQDPLNTEAFF.

The chain has TRBV7-3 and TRBJ2-1; D possibly matches TRBD1 or TRBD2 (5 bases each). There are 14 residues in the CDR3. Germline CDR1 SGHTA, CDR2 FQGTGA. V gave up 5 bases and J gave up 6 bases, with 14 bases separating them. Here the CDR3 reads CASSLYTRGNEQFF. The CDR3 bases are TGTGCCAGCAGCCTATATACTAGGGGCAATGAGCAGTTCTTC.

This clone was picked up a small number of times. J is TRBJ1-6 and V is TRBV27, with 10 positions matching TRBD1. Germline CDR1 and CDR2: MNHEY and SMNVEV (reference sequence). The CDR3 is 14 residues long. Trimming took 6 bases from V and 7 from J; bases not matched to a gene: 3. CDR3 region: CASRLGQGNSPLHF. The CDR3 DNA reads TGTGCCAGCAGGCTGGGACAGGGGAATTCACCCCTCCACTTT.

The V and J genes are TRBV7-9 and TRBJ2-7; TRBD2 matches at 7 bases. The CDR3 contains 13 residues. J lost 3 bases, V lost 1 base, and 0 bases had no gene match. Per the germline V gene, CDR1 is SEHNR and CDR2 is FQNEAQ (reference sequence). CDR3 sequence reads: CASSLERDYEQYF. CDR3 in DNA: TGTGCCAGCAGCTTAGAGCGGGACTACGAGCAGTACTTC.

The chain employs TRBV7-9 and TRBJ2-7, with 10 positions matching TRBD2. The CDR3 is made up of 16 amino acids. Germline values: CDR1 SEHNR, CDR2 FQNEAQ (reference sequence). The V segment lost 3 bases and the J segment 1 base; nucleotides outside the gene matches: 6. The CDR3 here is CASSLGLAGESYEQYF. The CDR3 region has the DNA TGTGCCAGCAGCTTGGGGCTAGCGGGAGAATCCTACGAGCAGTACTTC.

The CDR3: CACSGDSNQPQHF. The CDR3 region has the DNA TGTGCCTGTTCTGGGGATAGCAATCAGCCCCAGCATTTT. The chain employs TRBV30 and TRBJ1-5; D is ambiguous. V lost 6 bases to trimming and J lost 0 bases, with 9 bases between them. The germline V gene encodes CDR1 GTSNPN and CDR2 SVGIG (reference sequence). There are 13 residues in the CDR3.

V is TRBV18 and J is TRBJ2-5; 7 nucleotides line up with TRBD2. V lost 8 bases and J lost 3; bases outside the gene matches: 9. The V gene's germline CDR1 is KGHSH and CDR2 LQKENI. This CDR3 spans 14 amino acids. The DNA of the CDR3 is TGTGCCAGCCTTACTGCTGGGAGGGAAGAGACCCAGTACTTC. Translating gives CASLTAGREETQYF.

CDR3 DNA sequence: TGCGCCAGCAGCACTGCTACAGGGACTGAAGCTTTCTTT. Its translation: CASSTATGTEAFF. This rearrangement joins TRBV5-1 to TRBJ1-1; TRBD1 might be the D (6 bases). The CDR3 has 13 amino acids. V gave up 4 bases and J gave up 5 bases, with 12 bases separating them. Germline assignment: CDR1 SGHRS and CDR2 YFSETQ.

This chain joins TRBV6-5 and TRBJ1-1; no clear D gene. V was clipped by 2 bases and J by 4 bases, with 8 bases between them. Germline CDR1 and CDR2: MNHEY and SVGAGI. The CDR3 is made up of 13 amino acids. Written as DNA, the CDR3 is TGTGCCAGCAGTTACAAAGTAACCACTGAAGCTTTCTTT. Protein product: CASSYKVTTEAFF.

The DNA for the CDR3 is TGTGCCAGCAGCCTCGGGCCCCTTAGTTACGAGCAGTACTTC. This gives the protein CASSLGPLSYEQYF. The chain joins TRBV7-9 to TRBJ2-7; the D is unclear. CDR1 SEHNR and CDR2 FQNEAQ come from the germline V gene (reference sequence). The V gene lost 5 bases and the J gene lost 4 bases, with 15 bases spanning the gap. CDR3 length: 14 amino acids.

The chain uses TRBV4-1 and TRBJ1-2; D is perhaps TRBD1 (5 bases). Trimming stripped 1 base from V and 5 bases from J, with 8 bases between. The CDR3 is made up of 13 amino acids. From germline, CDR1 is MGHRA and CDR2 YSYEKL. The CDR3, as DNA: TGCGCCAGCAGCCAAGGAGACAGATATGGCTACACCTTC. Protein sequence: CASSQGDRYGYTF.